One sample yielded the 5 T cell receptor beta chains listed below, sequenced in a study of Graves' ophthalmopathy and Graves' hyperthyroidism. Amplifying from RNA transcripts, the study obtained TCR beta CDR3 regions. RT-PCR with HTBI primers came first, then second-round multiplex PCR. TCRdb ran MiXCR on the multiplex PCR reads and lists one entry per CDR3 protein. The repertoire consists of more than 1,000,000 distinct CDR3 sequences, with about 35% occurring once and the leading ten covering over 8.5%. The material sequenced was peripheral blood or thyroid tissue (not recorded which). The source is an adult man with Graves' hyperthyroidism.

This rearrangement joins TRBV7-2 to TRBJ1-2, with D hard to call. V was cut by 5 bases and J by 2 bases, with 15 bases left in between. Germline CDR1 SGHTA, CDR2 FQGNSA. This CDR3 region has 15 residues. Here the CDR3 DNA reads TGTGCCAGCAGCCGATGGGAGTCGGGCAACTATGGCTACACCTTC. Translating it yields CASSRWESGNYGYTF.

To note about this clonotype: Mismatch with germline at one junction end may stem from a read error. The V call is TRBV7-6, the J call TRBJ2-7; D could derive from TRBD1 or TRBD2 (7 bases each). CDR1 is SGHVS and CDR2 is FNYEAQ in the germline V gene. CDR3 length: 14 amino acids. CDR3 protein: CASSLTGQGGILSF. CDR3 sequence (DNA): TGTGCCAGCAGCTTAACAGGGCAGGGGGGGATCCTTTCCTTC. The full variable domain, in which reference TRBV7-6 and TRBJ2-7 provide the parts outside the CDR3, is GAGVSQSPRYKVTKRGQDVALRCDPISGHVSLYWYRQALGQGPEFLTYFNYEAQQDKSGLPNDRFSAERPEGSISTLTIQRTEQRDSAMYRCASSLTGQGGILSFGPGTRLTVT.

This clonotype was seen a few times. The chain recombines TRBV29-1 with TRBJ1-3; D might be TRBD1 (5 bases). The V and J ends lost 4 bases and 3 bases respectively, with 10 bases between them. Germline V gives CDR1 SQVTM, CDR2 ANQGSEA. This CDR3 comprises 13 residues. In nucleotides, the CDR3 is TGCAGCGTTGCGGCAGGGAATGGAAACACCATATATTTT. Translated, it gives CSVAAGNGNTIYF.

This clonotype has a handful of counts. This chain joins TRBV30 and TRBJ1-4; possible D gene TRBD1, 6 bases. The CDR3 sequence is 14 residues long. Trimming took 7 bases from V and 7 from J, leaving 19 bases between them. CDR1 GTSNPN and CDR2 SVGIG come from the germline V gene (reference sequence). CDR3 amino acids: CASEEGGQGEKLFF. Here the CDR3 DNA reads TGTGCCTCCGAAGAAGGGGGTCAGGGTGAAAAACTGTTTTTT. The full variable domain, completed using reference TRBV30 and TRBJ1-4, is SQTIHQWPATLVQPVGSPLSLECTVEGTSNPNLYWYRQAAGRGLQLLFYSVGIGQISSEVPQNLSASRPQDRQFILSSKKLLLSDSGFYLCASEEGGQGEKLFFGSGTQLSVL.

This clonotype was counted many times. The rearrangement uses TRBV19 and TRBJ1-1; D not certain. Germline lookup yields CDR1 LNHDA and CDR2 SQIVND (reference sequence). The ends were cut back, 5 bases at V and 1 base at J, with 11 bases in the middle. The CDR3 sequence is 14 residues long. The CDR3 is CASSYPWGNTEAFF. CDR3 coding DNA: TGTGCCAGTAGTTACCCCTGGGGGAACACTGAAGCTTTCTTT.